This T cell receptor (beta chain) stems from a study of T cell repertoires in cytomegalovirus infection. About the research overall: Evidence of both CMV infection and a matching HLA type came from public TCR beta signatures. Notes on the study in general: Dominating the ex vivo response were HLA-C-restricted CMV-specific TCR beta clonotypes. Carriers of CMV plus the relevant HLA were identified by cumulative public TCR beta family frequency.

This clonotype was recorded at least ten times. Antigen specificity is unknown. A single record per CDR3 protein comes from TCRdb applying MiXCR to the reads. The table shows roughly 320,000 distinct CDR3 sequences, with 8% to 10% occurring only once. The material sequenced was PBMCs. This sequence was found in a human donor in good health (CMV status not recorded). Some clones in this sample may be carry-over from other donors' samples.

CDR3 bases: TGTGCCATCAGTGAGACCGGGACAGGGGACACGCGCTACACCTTC. It codes for CAISETGTGDTRYTF. This sequence joins TRBV10-3 and TRBJ1-2; TRBD1 agrees at 10 bases. The V gene's germline CDR1 is ENHRY and CDR2 SYGVKD. V lost 2 bases and J lost 9; bases outside the gene matches: 9. The CDR3 runs to 15 residues.